The TCR beta chain described here comes from a study of blood T cells in healthy people across ages. Notes on the study in general: Relative to aged donors, long-lived donors carried more naive CD4+ cells and displayed higher diversity. One million T cells yielded diversity estimates that were considered underestimates.

Every sample yielded at least 6.5 million isolated PBMCs. CDR3 length equals 14 residues. CDR1 is SNHLY, CDR2 FYNNEI, per germline. Trimming stripped 5 bases from V and 7 bases from J, with 17 bases between. Note on this clonotype: No antigen is known for it.

Through a sample-barcoded 5' primer and a J-beta primer mix, a second PCR was run for roughly 6 to 12 cycles. From the 5' RACE reads, TCRdb called clonotypes with MiXCR, one entry per CDR3 protein. The table lists about 1.8 million distinct CDR3 sequences, 49% of them singletons, with over 2% in the top ten. This chain connects TRBV2 to TRBJ1-1, with a possible D match to TRBD1 (6 bases). Sequencing was performed on blood. The sequence was obtained from a woman in her forties in good health. This chain's CDR3 is CASSPPGAPDEAFF. CDR3 DNA: TGTGCCAGCAGTCCGCCAGGGGCGCCCGATGAAGCTTTCTTT.